This is a list of T cell receptor beta chains from one sample in a study of blood T cell repertoires in COVID-19. Clones were sequenced by immunoSEQ multiplex PCR, and TCRdb holds only the in-frame ones, with some missing. The sample carries under 120,000 clones, roughly 85% recorded once. Sequencing used peripheral blood. The source is a human donor in a cohort sampled during active COVID-19. Each CDR3 is given with its conserved first and last residue. Fields, in order: V gene, D gene, clone size, CDR3 length, J gene, CDR3 protein, CDR3 DNA. D genes are given only for firm matches. Where a row states a size, it is once, few, many or the class of an expanded clone; other rows omit it.

TRBV2	-	-	13	TRBJ2-1	CASSDLYLNEQFF	TGTGCCAGCAGTGACCTATACTTGAATGAGCAGTTCTTC
TRBV28	-	-	16	TRBJ2-3	CASRNSLRGSTDTQYF	TGTGCCAGCAGAAATAGTCTCCGGGGGTCCACAGATACGCAGTATTTT
TRBV18	-	-	14	TRBJ1-1	CASSPFAGNTEAFF	TGTGCCAGCTCACCATTTGCGGGAAACACTGAAGCTTTCTTT
TRBV5-6	-	-	14	TRBJ1-2	CASSLRTGGYGYTF	TGTGCCAGCAGCTTGCGTACAGGCGGCTATGGCTACACCTTC
TRBV7-2	TRBD1	once	15	TRBJ2-2	CASSLDRAITGELFF	TGTGCCAGCAGCTTGGACAGGGCGATCACCGGGGAGCTGTTTTTT
TRBV7-2	-	-	14	TRBJ2-5	CASSLGLRGETQYF	TGTGCCAGCAGCTTAGGACTTAGGGGGGAGACCCAGTACTTC
TRBV9	TRBD2	-	16	TRBJ2-1	CASSPSLWEGYNEQFF	TGTGCCAGCAGCCCCTCTTTGTGGGAGGGATACAATGAGCAGTTCTTC
TRBV18	-	-	14	TRBJ2-2	CASSPGHNTGELFF	TGTGCCAGCTCACCGGGACACAACACCGGGGAGCTGTTTTTT
TRBV27	-	-	15	TRBJ2-1	CASTPGISSYNEQLF	TGTGCCAGCACGCCCGGTATTAGCTCCTACAATGAGCAGCTCTTC
TRBV19	TRBD1	-	14	TRBJ1-1	CASSIFSGGVGAFF	TGTGCCAGTAGTATCTTTTCAGGGGGCGTAGGAGCTTTCTTT
TRBV2	-	-	16	TRBJ2-6	CASRNLQGSGANVLTF	TGTGCCAGCAGGAACTTACAGGGTTCTGGGGCCAACGTCCTGACTTTC
TRBV6-2/TRBV6-3	TRBD1	-	15	TRBJ2-7	CASSYDETGSYEQYF	TGTGCCAGCAGTTATGACGAGACAGGGTCCTACGAGCAGTACTTC
TRBV18	-	-	15	TRBJ1-1	CASSPSRVDGTEAFF	TGTGCCAGCTCACCATCGAGGGTGGACGGCACTGAAGCTTTCTTT
TRBV4-2	TRBD1	-	16	TRBJ2-7	CASSQDETGGSNEQYF	TGTGCCAGCAGCCAAGACGAGACAGGGGGCTCTAACGAGCAGTACTTC
TRBV7-9	TRBD1	once	13	TRBJ2-3	CASSWGTVDTQYF	TGTGCCAGCAGTTGGGGGACAGTGGATACGCAGTATTTT
TRBV19	-	-	14	TRBJ1-1	CASSTTALNTEAFF	TGTGCCAGTAGTACTACAGCTTTGAACACTGAAGCTTTCTTT
TRBV5-1	TRBD1	-	15	TRBJ2-5	CASSLGGQGAETQYF	TGCGCCAGCAGCTTGGGTGGACAGGGGGCAGAGACCCAGTACTTC
TRBV27	-	-	14	TRBJ2-3	CASSLLQGSDTQYF	TGTGCCAGCAGTTTACTACAGGGCTCGGATACGCAGTATTTT
TRBV20-1	-	-	10	TRBJ1-4	CSGVGEKLFF	TGCAGCGGGGTTGGTGAAAAACTGTTTTTT
TRBV6-5	TRBD2	-	15	TRBJ2-3	CASLSGRANTDTQYF	TGTGCCAGCCTGAGCGGGAGGGCAAACACAGATACGCAGTATTTT
TRBV6-5	TRBD1	few	15	TRBJ1-1	CASSPGTGGRTEAFF	TGTGCCAGCAGTCCCGGGACAGGGGGTCGGACTGAAGCTTTCTTT
TRBV6-2/TRBV6-3	TRBD2	-	17	TRBJ2-5	CASSYSLAGLYQETQYF	TGTGCCAGCAGTTACAGTCTAGCGGGGCTGTACCAAGAGACCCAGTACTTC
TRBV28	TRBD1	-	14	TRBJ1-2	CASIKDRERYGYTF	TGTGCCAGCATTAAGGACAGGGAGCGGTATGGCTACACCTTC
TRBV10-2	TRBD1	-	15	TRBJ2-5	CASSVGQGRGETQYF	TGCGCCAGCAGCGTTGGACAGGGTCGGGGGGAGACCCAGTACTTC
TRBV23-1	TRBD1	-	15	TRBJ1-4	CASTDRDATNEKLFF	TGCGCCAGCACGGACAGGGATGCAACTAATGAAAAACTGTTTTTT
TRBV5-1	-	-	13	TRBJ1-5	CASSPSLNQPQHF	TGCGCCAGCAGTCCGAGTCTCAATCAGCCCCAGCATTTT
TRBV10-3	-	-	12	TRBJ1-5	CAISAPQGTQHF	TGTGCCATCAGTGCACCCCAGGGGACCCAGCATTTT
TRBV7-2	TRBD2	once	15	TRBJ2-5	CASSFQRGALETQYF	TGTGCCAGCAGCTTCCAGCGGGGGGCCCTTGAGACCCAGTACTTC
TRBV5-1	TRBD1	once	14	TRBJ2-2	CASVGQGASGELFF	TGCGCCAGCGTAGGACAGGGGGCTAGCGGGGAGCTGTTTTTT
TRBV29-1	-	-	13	TRBJ1-1	CSVDGLGHTEAFF	TGCAGCGTCGATGGTTTGGGGCACACTGAAGCTTTCTTT
TRBV7-8	TRBD2	-	16	TRBJ2-3	CASSLGTSGLTDTQYF	TGTGCCAGCAGCTTAGGGACTAGCGGCCTCACAGATACGCAGTATTTT
TRBV7-9	-	-	8	TRBJ2-3	CASSSKYF	TGTGCCAGCAGCTCCAAGTATTTT
TRBV5-1	TRBD1	-	15	TRBJ2-4	CASRRQGGAKNIQYF	TGCGCCAGCAGACGACAGGGGGGAGCCAAAAACATTCAGTACTTC
TRBV21-1	-	-	17	TRBJ2-3	CASSKGPGGASADTQYF	TGTGCCAGCAGCAAAGGGCCGGGGGGGGCCAGCGCAGATACGCAGTATTTT
TRBV5-1	TRBD2	-	18	TRBJ2-3	CASSSPRGGAGARDTQYF	TGCGCCAGCAGCTCCCCCCGGGGGGGAGCGGGAGCCAGGGATACGCAGTATTTT
TRBV19	TRBD1	-	15	TRBJ1-5	CASSIVDRANQPQHF	TGTGCCAGTAGTATTGTTGACAGGGCCAATCAGCCCCAGCATTTT
TRBV7-8	TRBD2	-	15	TRBJ2-1	CASSLGASGIGEQFF	TGTGCCAGCAGCTTAGGGGCTAGCGGGATAGGAGAGCAGTTCTTC
TRBV7-2	-	-	13	TRBJ2-3	CASLMAEPDTQYF	TGTGCCAGCCTGATGGCGGAGCCAGATACGCAGTATTTT
TRBV9	-	-	13	TRBJ2-1	CASSPRLRYEQFF	TGTGCCAGCAGTCCCCGACTGAGGTATGAGCAGTTCTTC
TRBV5-1	-	-	14	TRBJ2-3	CASSLLSLADTQYF	TGCGCCAGCAGCTTGCTGTCCTTAGCAGATACGCAGTATTTT
TRBV7-2	TRBD2	-	19	TRBJ2-3	CASSLAERGGFGGGDTQYF	TGTGCCAGCAGCTTAGCGGAACGGGGGGGCTTTGGAGGTGGAGATACGCAGTATTTT
TRBV7-6	-	-	16	TRBJ2-3	CASSLAGRGGTDTQYF	TGTGCCAGCAGCTTAGCGGGGAGAGGAGGGACAGATACGCAGTATTTT
TRBV7-6	TRBD1	-	15	TRBJ2-7	CASSPGTGGTYEQYF	TGTGCCAGCAGCCCGGGGACAGGGGGGACCTACGAGCAGTACTTC
TRBV24-1	-	-	14	TRBJ2-2	CATSGRDYTGELFF	TGTGCCACCAGTGGCCGGGACTACACCGGGGAGCTGTTTTTT
TRBV5-4	TRBD1	-	14	TRBJ1-6	CASSLPGGNSPLHF	TGTGCCAGCAGCTTGCCAGGGGGCAATTCACCCCTCCACTTT
TRBV2	TRBD1	-	17	TRBJ1-5	CASTPGTGGSSNQPQHF	TGTGCCAGCACTCCCGGGACAGGTGGGAGTAGCAATCAGCCCCAGCATTTT
TRBV18	-	-	17	TRBJ2-6	CASSPGSWGAGANVLTF	TGTGCCAGCTCACCCGGTTCCTGGGGGGCTGGGGCCAACGTCCTGACTTTC
TRBV2	-	-	18	TRBJ2-3	CASSELPPGVFVTDTQYF	TGTGCCAGCAGTGAACTTCCCCCAGGGGTGTTTGTCACAGATACGCAGTATTTT
TRBV9	-	-	15	TRBJ1-5	CASSVEGGGNQPQHF	TGTGCCAGCAGCGTAGAAGGGGGGGGCAATCAGCCCCAGCATTTT